This TCR beta chain was documented in a study of shared clonotypes between healthy human individuals. CDR3 length equals 17 residues. V was shortened by 0 bases and J by 3 bases, with 17 bases between the two germline ends. Germline values: CDR1 MRHNA, CDR2 SNTAGT. Study-level results: Some clonotypes were shared by all four sorted-subset donors, while others were not shared. The non-shared ones had lower generation probabilities than the shared ones. For sorted subsets, rarefaction showed incomplete sequencing despite large depth.

CD45RO-negative, CCR7-selected cells formed the naive CD8 fraction, which excluded terminally differentiated effector memory CD45RA+ cells. As processed by the authors: ImmunoSEQ gave junction-only sequences without quality scores, so filtering differed. Profiling relied on immunoSEQ multiplex PCR, and the TCRdb table lists in-frame clones only, not all of them. The V and J calls and clone size were taken over from that table, and D and trimming were inferred from the DNA. The data contain about 650,000 clones, roughly 95% of them singletons. Concerning this clone: Its specificity is unknown.

The sequenced sample was naive CD8+ T cells sorted from blood. V usage is TRBV6-4 and J usage is TRBJ2-5; D uncertain. The TCR was taken from a woman aged 25-40 years in good health. The CDR3 DNA sequence: TGTGCCAGCAGTGACTCGATGGGGTCCGGATTGGAAGAGACCCAGTACTTC. This sequence encodes CASSDSMGSGLEETQYF.